This T cell receptor beta chain was sequenced for a study of cytotoxic CD8 clonotypes in ibrutinib-treated CLL (dated by TCRdb to the early 2020s). Concerning the study at large: The cohort was composed of about a dozen relapsed/refractory and fewer than 16 treatment-naive patients; IGHV unmutated status was identified in some 17 patients. Cryopreserved peripheral blood mononuclear cells were obtained prior to treatment, at the time of response, and at either disease progression or sustained remission. Of the 70 to 90 people in the trial, 26 had longitudinal samples available. Responses were partial in 25 or so patients and complete in 2; after median around 65 months follow-up, about 14 stayed in remission and roughly twelve progressed. An average of 255,043 productive templates and about 100,000 productive rearrangements was obtained per sample. Response samples were obtained after a median of approximately 12 months of treatment, with a range of roughly 6 to 40 months. Every remission and progressive disease sample was obtained while ibrutinib was still being received by the patients. Paper-wide results and their limitations: At baseline, clonality was higher than in age-matched healthy donors and showed a strong correlation with circulating CD8+ T-cell counts. Sampling times were not matched between patients in sustained remission and patients whose disease was progressing, and lymph node repertoires were not examined. Public clonotypes were rare and either contracted or stayed stable during treatment, and the rise in clonality at ibrutinib response reflected the expansion of private clonotypes. At ibrutinib response clonality went up, during sustained remission it held steady, and at progression it dropped back toward baseline.

On a MiSeq, deep resolution sequencing aimed for a depth between 1 in 1 million and 1 in 200,000 T cells, with each clonotype covered approximately 10x on average. TCR beta libraries were generated with the immunoSEQ hsTCRB Kit. Regarding the original processing steps: The data were analyzed with ImmunoSEQ Analyzer and ImmunoSEQ Data Assistant, and V, D and J gene assignments followed IMGT definitions. Clonality, which ranges from 0 to 1, was calculated by subtracting the normalized Shannon entropy of productive rearrangement frequencies from one. Only overrepresented clonotypes making up at least 0.05% of each patient's repertoire were included in the public clonotype analysis. About a dozen age-matched healthy donor repertoires from immuneACCESS served as clonality controls. TCRdb carries this immuneACCESS record with in-frame sequences only. Its versions omit some clonotypes, under half of them owing to an unresolved V gene in the studies checked, with the rest unexplained. The DNA gave D and trimming, while V, J and clone size come from that table. The sample has 50,000 to 65,000 clones on record, approximately 75% of them singletons. Of the sample, about 45% is held by the ten largest clones.

As concerns this clone: Its cognate antigen has yet to be identified. The input lacks base qualities; no much larger clone sits a single base away.

This sample's time point label indicates: approximately 11 months on ibrutinib. For TCR beta library preparation, around 1.8 micrograms of genomic DNA were extracted from the cryopreserved PBMCs. Longitudinal blood samples from CLL patients on ibrutinib monotherapy were analyzed using high-throughput TCR beta sequencing. The patients took part in an open-label, single-center phase 2 trial of ibrutinib monotherapy. The sample consisted of PBMCs, taken after 12 months of ibrutinib treatment. This clonotype originated in a human donor with chronic lymphocytic leukemia.

The nucleotides read TGTGCCAGCCAATTGAGGGGGCTAGGCACTGAAGCTTTCTTT. It translates to CASQLRGLGTEAFF. The sequence links TRBV2 to TRBJ1-1; TRBD1 agrees with 7 junctional bases. CDR1 SNHLY and CDR2 FYNNEI were looked up in the germline V gene. For this chain, trimming is 8 bases at the V end and 4 bases at the J end, and the number of junction bases without a gene match is 10. Including the terminal cysteine and phenylalanine, the CDR3 comprises 14 residues. The entry retains the CDR3 DNA only, 42 bases that are in frame from base 1.